This T cell receptor (beta chain) comes out of a study of CXCR3-negative and CXCR3-positive naive CD8 T cells. Notes on the study in general: Naive cells with CXCR3 showed TRB CDR3s that were more hydrophobic than those in CXCR3-negative naive cells.

Libraries were UMI-labeled 5' RACE TRB cDNA. Following a re-call of the 5' RACE reads, TCRdb has one entry per CDR3 protein and lacks DNA. The table counts around 130,000 distinct CDR3 sequences; 0.5% to 0.7% lies in the top ten. The germline CDR1 and CDR2 sequences are SQVTM and ANQGSEA. The CDR3 covers 12 residues. Regarding this clonotype: Its specificity is not known.

The specimen sequenced was naive CXCR3+ CD8+ T cells from blood. Subset in this sample: CD45RO-CCR7+CD27+CD95- naive CD8+ T cells expressing CXCR3 (TNR3+). The sequence was collected from a human donor in good health. Some clones in this sample may be carry-over from other donors' samples. The rearrangement joins TRBV29-1 to TRBJ2-7. CDR3 residues: CSVEDHADEQYF.